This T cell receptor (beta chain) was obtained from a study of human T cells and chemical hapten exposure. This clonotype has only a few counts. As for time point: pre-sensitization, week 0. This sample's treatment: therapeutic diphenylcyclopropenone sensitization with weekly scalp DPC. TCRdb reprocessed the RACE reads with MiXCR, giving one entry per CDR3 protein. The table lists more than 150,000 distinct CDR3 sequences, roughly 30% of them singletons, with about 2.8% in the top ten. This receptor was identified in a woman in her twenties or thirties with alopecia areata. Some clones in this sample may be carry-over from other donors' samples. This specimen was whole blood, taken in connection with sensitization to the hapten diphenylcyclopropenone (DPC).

CDR3 residues: CSARDRQGGRNTEAFF. The CDR3, as DNA: TGCAGTGCTAGAGACCGACAGGGAGGAAGGAACACTGAAGCTTTCTTT. This sequence joins TRBV20-1 and TRBJ1-1, with TRBD1 matching 7 bases. Trimming at V came to 0 bases and at J to 1 base, leaving 8 bases not matched to a gene. CDR3 length: 16 residues. Germline values: CDR1 DFQATT, CDR2 SNEGSKA (reference sequence).